The present T cell receptor beta chain was sequenced within a study of blood T cell repertoires in COVID-19. Study-level background: Acute and convalescent COVID-19 samples came from the United States, Italy and Spain. Sample material is recorded as cDNA or gDNA derived from T cells, B-cell-depleted T cells, or PBMCs.

CDR1 and CDR2 (germline): SNHLY, FYNNEI. Trimming left V 2 bases short and J 4 bases short, with 11 bases between. CDR3 length: 14 residues. The data were produced by immunoSEQ multiplex PCR, yet TCRdb's version contains in-frame clones alone and is incomplete. The sample contains 65,000 to 85,000 clones, roughly 91% of which appear only once. Sequencing was carried out using peripheral blood. The receptor comes from a woman aged 18-29 years with acute or convalescent COVID-19. The chain carries TRBV2 and TRBJ2-5; D ambiguous. CDR3 loop: CASSETTSSETQYF. The CDR3 bases are TGTGCCAGCAGTGAAACGACTTCCTCAGAGACCCAGTACTTC.